The text below deals with one T cell receptor (beta chain). The record originates from a study of blood T cell repertoires in COVID-19. Repertoires were generated with immunoSEQ multiplex PCR, while TCRdb's copy carries only in-frame clones and drops some. The data contain around 400,000 clones, approximately 90% of them singletons. The CDR3 loop spans 11 amino acids. Germline loops: CDR1 SGHTA, CDR2 FQGTGA. Trimming took 5 bases from V and 11 from J, leaving 12 bases between them. Sequenced input: PBMCs or T cells enriched from blood (not recorded which). V gene TRBV7-3 combines with J gene TRBJ1-1, with unresolved D. The source is a woman under 30 who had been exposed to COVID-19. CDR3 loop: CASSPRPKAFF. The CDR3 region has the DNA TGTGCCAGCAGCCCCCGTCCTAAGGCTTTCTTT.